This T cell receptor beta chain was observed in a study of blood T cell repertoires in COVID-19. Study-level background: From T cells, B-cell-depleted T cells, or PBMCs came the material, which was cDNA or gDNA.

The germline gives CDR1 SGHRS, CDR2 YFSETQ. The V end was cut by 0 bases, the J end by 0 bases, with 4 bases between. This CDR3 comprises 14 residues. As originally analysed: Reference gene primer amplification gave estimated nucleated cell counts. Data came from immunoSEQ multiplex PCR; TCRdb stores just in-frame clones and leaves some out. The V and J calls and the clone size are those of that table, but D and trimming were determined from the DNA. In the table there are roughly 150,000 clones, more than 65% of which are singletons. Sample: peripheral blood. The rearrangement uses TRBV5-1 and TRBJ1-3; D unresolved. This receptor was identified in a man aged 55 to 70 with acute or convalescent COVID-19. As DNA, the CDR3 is TGCGCCAGCAGCTTGGACAGCTCTGGAAACACCATATATTTT. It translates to CASSLDSSGNTIYF.